Included here is one T cell receptor (beta chain) sequence, with context. The entry originates in a study of blood T cell repertoires in COVID-19. Germline V gene sequence: CDR1 SGHAT, CDR2 FQNNGV. The V gene lost 4 bases and the J gene lost 1 base, with 10 bases spanning the gap. CDR3 length: 14 amino acids. In the original workflow: Reference gene primer amplification gave estimated nucleated cell counts. Sequencing used immunoSEQ multiplex PCR; TCRdb keeps in-frame clones, though not all of them. The V and J calls and clone size were taken over from that table, and D and trimming were inferred from the DNA. This table has around 130,000 clones, about 88% appearing once.

The clonotype originates from a woman of 80 years or more with acute or convalescent COVID-19. The V gene is TRBV11-2, the J gene TRBJ2-5; D is possibly TRBD2 (5 bases). The specimen sequenced was peripheral blood. CDR3 residues: CASSSRLAQETQYF. The CDR3, as DNA: TGTGCCAGCAGCTCACGGCTAGCCCAAGAGACCCAGTACTTC.